This TCR beta chain originates from a study of blood T cell repertoires in COVID-19. Whole-study context: Sites across the United States, Italy and Spain contributed samples from acute and convalescent COVID-19. Sources were T cells, B-cell-depleted T cells, or PBMCs; the material itself was cDNA or gDNA.

As processed by the authors: From reference gene primer amplification, estimates of nucleated cell counts were derived. Profiled with immunoSEQ multiplex PCR; TCRdb holds only in-frame clones, not every one. V, J and clone size reflect that table, while D and trimming were determined from the DNA. The sample carries around 42,000 clones, approximately 80% recorded once. This CDR3 is built from 13 residues. The V gene end was trimmed by 7 bases and the J gene end by 4 bases; junction bases not matched to a gene: 4. The TCR comes from a man in his 70s with active or convalescent COVID-19. Material: peripheral blood. V and J are TRBV12-3 or TRBV12-4 and TRBJ1-5, with 7 bases aligning to TRBD1. This CDR3 is CASTLGQNQPQHF. CDR3 bases: TGTGCCAGCACCTTGGGACAGAATCAGCCCCAGCATTTT.